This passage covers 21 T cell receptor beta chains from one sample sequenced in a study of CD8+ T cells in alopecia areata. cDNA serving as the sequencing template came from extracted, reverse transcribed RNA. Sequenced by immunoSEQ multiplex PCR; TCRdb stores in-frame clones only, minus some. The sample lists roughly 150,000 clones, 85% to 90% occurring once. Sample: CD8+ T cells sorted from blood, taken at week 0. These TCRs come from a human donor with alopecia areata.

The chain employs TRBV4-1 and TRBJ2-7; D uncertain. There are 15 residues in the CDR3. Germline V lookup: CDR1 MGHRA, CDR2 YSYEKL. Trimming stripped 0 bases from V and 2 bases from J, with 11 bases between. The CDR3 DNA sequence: TGCGCCAGCAGCCAAGAGTGGGCGGCCACCTACGAGCAGTACTTC. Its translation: CASSQEWAATYEQYF.

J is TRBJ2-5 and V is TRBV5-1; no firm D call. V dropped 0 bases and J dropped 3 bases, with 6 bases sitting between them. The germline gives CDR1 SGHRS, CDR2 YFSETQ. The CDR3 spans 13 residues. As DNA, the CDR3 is TGCGCCAGCAGCTTGGAGAACGAAGAGACCCAGTACTTC. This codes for CASSLENEETQYF.

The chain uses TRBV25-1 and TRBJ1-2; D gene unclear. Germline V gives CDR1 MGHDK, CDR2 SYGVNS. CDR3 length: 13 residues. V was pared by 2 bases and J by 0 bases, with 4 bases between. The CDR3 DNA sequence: TGTGCCAGCAGTGAAGCCGCTAACTATGGCTACACCTTC. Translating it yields CASSEAANYGYTF.

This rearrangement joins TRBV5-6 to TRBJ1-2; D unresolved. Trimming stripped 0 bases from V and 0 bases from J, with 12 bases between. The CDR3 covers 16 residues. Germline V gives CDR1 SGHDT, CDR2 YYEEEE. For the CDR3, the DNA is TGTGCCAGCAGCTTGGAAGGAGGTAAAGCTAACTATGGCTACACCTTC. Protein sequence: CASSLEGGKANYGYTF.

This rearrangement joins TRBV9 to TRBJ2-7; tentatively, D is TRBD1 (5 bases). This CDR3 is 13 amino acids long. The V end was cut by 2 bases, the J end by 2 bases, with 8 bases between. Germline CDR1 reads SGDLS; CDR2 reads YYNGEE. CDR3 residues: CASSVDNTYEQYF. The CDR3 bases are TGTGCCAGCAGCGTGGACAACACCTACGAGCAGTACTTC.

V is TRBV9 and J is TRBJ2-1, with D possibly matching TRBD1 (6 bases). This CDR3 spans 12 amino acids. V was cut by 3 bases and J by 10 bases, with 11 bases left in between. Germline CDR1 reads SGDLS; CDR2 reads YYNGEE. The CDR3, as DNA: TGTGCCAGCAGCGCTAATGACAGGGAGCAGTTCTTC. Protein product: CASSANDREQFF. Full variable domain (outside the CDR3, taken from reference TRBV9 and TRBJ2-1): DSGVTQTPKHLITATGQRVTLRCSPRSGDLSVYWYQQSLDQGLQFLIQYYNGEERAKGNILERFSAQQFPDLHSELNLSSLELGDSALYFCASSANDREQFFGPGTRLTVL.

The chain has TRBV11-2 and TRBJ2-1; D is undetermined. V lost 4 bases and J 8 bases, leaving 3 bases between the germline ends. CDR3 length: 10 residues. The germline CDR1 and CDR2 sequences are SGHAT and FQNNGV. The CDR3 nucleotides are TGTGCCAGCAGCTCATATGAGCAGTTCTTC. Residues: CASSSYEQFF.

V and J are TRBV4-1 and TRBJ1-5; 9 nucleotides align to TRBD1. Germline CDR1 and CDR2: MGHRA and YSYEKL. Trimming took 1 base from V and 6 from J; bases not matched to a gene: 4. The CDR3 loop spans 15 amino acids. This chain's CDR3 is CASSQALTGGQPQHF. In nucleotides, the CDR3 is TGCGCCAGCAGCCAAGCGCTGACAGGGGGTCAGCCCCAGCATTTT.

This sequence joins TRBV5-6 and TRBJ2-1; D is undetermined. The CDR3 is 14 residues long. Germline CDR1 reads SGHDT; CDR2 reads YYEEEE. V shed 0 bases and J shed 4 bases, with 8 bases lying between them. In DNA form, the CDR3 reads TGTGCCAGCAGCTTGGTACACGGTTACAATGAGCAGTTCTTC. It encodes CASSLVHGYNEQFF.

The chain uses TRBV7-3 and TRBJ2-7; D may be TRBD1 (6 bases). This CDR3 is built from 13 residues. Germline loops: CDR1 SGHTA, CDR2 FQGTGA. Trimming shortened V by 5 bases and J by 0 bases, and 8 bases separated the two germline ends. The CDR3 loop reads CASSPDSSYEQYF. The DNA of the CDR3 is TGTGCCAGCAGCCCGGACAGCTCCTACGAGCAGTACTTC.

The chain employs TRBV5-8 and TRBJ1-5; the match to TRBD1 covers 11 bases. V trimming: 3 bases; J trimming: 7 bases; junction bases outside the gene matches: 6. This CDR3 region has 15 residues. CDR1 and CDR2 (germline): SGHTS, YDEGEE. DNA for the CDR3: TGTGCCAGCAGCTGGGGACAGGGGGGGCAACAGCCCCAGCATTTT. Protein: CASSWGQGGQQPQHF. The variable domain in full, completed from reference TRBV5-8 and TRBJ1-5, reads EAGVTQSPTHLIKTRGQQATLRCSPISGHTSVYWYQQALGLGLQFLLWYDEGEERNRGNFPPRFSGRQFPNYSSELNVNALELEDSALYLCASSWGQGGQQPQHFGDGTRLSIL.

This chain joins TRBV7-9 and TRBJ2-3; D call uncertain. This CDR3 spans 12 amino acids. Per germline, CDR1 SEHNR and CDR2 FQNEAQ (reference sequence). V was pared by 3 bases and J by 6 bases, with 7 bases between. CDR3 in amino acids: CASSFATDTQYF. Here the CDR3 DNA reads TGTGCCAGCAGCTTCGCAACGGATACGCAGTATTTT.

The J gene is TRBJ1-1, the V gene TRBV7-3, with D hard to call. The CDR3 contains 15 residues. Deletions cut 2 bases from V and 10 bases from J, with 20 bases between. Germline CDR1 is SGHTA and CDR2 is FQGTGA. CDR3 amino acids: CASSLVRQDKIGAFF. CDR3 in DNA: TGTGCCAGCAGCTTAGTCCGGCAGGATAAAATTGGAGCTTTCTTT.

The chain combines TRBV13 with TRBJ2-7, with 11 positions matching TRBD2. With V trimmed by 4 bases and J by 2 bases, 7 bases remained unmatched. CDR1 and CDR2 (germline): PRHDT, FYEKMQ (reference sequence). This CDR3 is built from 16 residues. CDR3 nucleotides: TGTGCCAGCAGCTCCGGGACTAGCGGTGAAACCTACGAGCAGTACTTC. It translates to CASSSGTSGETYEQYF.

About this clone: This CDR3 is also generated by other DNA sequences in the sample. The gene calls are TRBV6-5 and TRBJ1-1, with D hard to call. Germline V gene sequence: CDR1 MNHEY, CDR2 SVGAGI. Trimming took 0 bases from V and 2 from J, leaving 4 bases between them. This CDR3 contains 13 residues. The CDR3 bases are TGTGCCAGCAGTTACTCCAGTAACACTGAAGCTTTCTTT. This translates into CASSYSSNTEAFF.

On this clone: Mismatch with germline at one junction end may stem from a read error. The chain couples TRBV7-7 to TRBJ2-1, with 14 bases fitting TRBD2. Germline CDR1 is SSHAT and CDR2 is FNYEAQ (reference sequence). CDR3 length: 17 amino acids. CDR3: CASSPGTSGSSRNEQFF. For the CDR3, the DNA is TGTGCTAGCAGCCCCGGGACTAGCGGGAGTAGTCGAAATGAGCAGTTCTTC.

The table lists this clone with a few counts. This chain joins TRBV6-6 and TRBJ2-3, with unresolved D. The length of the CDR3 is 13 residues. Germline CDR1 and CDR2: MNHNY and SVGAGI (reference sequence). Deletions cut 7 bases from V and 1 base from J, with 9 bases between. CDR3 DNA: TGTGCCAGCACCCGGTTCGGCACAGATACGCAGTATTTT. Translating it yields CASTRFGTDTQYF.

The DNA of the CDR3 is TGTGCCTGGAGTGTGTACAATGAGCAGTTCTTC. Translated: CAWSVYNEQFF. This chain uses TRBV30 with TRBJ2-1, with D hard to call. V gave up 0 bases and J gave up 4 bases, with 1 base separating them. The CDR3 extends over 11 amino acids. From germline, CDR1 is GTSNPN and CDR2 SVGIG (reference sequence).

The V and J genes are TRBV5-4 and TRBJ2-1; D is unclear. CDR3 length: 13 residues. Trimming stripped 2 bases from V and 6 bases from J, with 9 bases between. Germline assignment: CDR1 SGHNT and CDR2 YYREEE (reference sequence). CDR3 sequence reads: CASSFGGANEQFF. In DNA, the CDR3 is TGTGCCAGCAGCTTTGGCGGCGCCAATGAGCAGTTCTTC.

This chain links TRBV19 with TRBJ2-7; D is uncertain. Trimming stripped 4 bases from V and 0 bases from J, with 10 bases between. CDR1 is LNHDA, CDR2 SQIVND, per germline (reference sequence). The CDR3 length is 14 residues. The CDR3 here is CASSTLDLSYEQYF. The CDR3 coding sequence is TGTGCCAGTAGTACCCTGGACCTCTCCTACGAGCAGTACTTC.

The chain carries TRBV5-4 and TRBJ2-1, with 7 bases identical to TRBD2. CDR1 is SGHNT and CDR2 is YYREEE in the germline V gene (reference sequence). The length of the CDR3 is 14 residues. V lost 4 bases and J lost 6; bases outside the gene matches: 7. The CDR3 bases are TGTGCCAGCAGCGCATCCGGGACTACCAATGAGCAGTTCTTC. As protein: CASSASGTTNEQFF.